This T cell receptor beta chain was identified in a study of T cells after yellow fever vaccination. Overall study context: Fractions of limited cellularity were prepared by means of SMART-Seq v4 Ultra Low Input. Regarding the study as a whole: Within FACS-sorted repertoires, abundant clonotypes contaminating from the bulk population could be present.

The CDR3 covers 13 residues. V was shortened by 1 base and J by 3 bases, with 10 bases between the two germline ends. CDR1 is DFQATT and CDR2 is SNEGSKA in the germline V gene (reference sequence). MiXCR, run by TCRdb on the 5' RACE reads, gives a single entry per CDR3 protein. The top ten clones hold roughly 3% of a sample with approximately 300,000 distinct CDR3 sequences, about 10% of them seen once. As for this clonotype: Its antigen is not known.

The J gene is TRBJ2-7, the V gene TRBV20-1; a possible D gene is TRBD2 (6 bases). The sequenced sample was CD4+ T cells sorted from PBMCs, obtained 45 days after the yellow fever booster vaccination. The sequence was collected from a man aged 18 to 30 who received the YFV17D yellow fever vaccine. The CDR3 reads CSARGGGRYEQYF. The CDR3 nucleotides are TGCAGTGCTAGAGGGGGAGGCCGCTACGAGCAGTACTTC.